This TCR beta chain stems from a study of shared clonotypes between healthy human individuals. Libraries were prepared by immunoSEQ multiplex PCR; TCRdb keeps only in-frame clonotypes and omits some of them. The sample has approximately 500,000 clones; around 96% are singletons. CDR1 and CDR2 from the germline V gene are SGHAT and FQNNGV. V was pared by 6 bases and J by 8 bases, with 12 bases of the junction left unmatched. This CDR3 is 14 amino acids long. The clonotype was recovered from a woman aged 30 to 39 in good health. V and J are TRBV11-2 and TRBJ1-2; 7 bases map to TRBD1. Sequenced sample: naive CD4+ T cells sorted from blood. Subset here: CD45RA+ positively selected. CDR3 in DNA: TGTGCCAGCAGTCAGAAAGAGGGGGCACGGGGCTACACCTTC. It specifies CASSQKEGARGYTF.